The 29 T cell receptor beta chains in this list originate from one sample, sequenced in a study of radiation and T cells in renal cell carcinoma. Assay used: immunoSEQ multiplex PCR; TCRdb lists only in-frame clones, some missing. The sample yields about 130,000 clones, more than 75% seen once. The time point was: blood 2 weeks post-SBRT. Regarding treatment: 15 Gy SBRT to primary tumor, nephrectomy 4 weeks later. Sequenced here: blood, sampled from a patient whose treatment included radiotherapy and nephrectomy. These receptors came from a woman in her 70s with renal cell carcinoma.

The chain links TRBV6-1 to TRBJ1-1, with D possibly TRBD1 on 6 matching bases. V lost 2 bases, J lost 1 base, and 14 bases lay in between. Germline CDR1 and CDR2: MNHNS and SASEGT. This CDR3 spans 16 amino acids. Here the CDR3 DNA reads TGTGCCAGCAGTGAATCTTCTATCAGGGGGAACACTGAAGCTTTCTTT. It is translated as CASSESSIRGNTEAFF.

The chain links TRBV30 to TRBJ2-2; D may be TRBD2 (6 bases). Germline loops: CDR1 GTSNPN, CDR2 SVGIG (reference sequence). There are 14 residues in the CDR3. With 2 bases removed from V and 2 bases from J, the gap between germline ends came to 9 bases. The CDR3 coding sequence is TGTGCCTGGAGTAAACTAGCTAACACCGGGGAGCTGTTTTTT. Encoded protein: CAWSKLANTGELFF.

The rearrangement joins TRBV5-4 to TRBJ2-5; D is undetermined. Germline V gene lookup returns CDR1 SGHNT and CDR2 YYREEE (reference sequence). Trimming took off 5 bases at V and 2 bases at J, with 7 bases between the two ends. There are 12 residues in the CDR3. DNA of the CDR3: TGTGCCAGCAGTAAGCCTCAAGAGACCCAGTACTTC. This gives the protein CASSKPQETQYF.

The chain employs TRBV9 and TRBJ1-2, with D uncertain. V shed 3 bases and J shed 4 bases, with 10 bases lying between them. The CDR3 extends over 13 amino acids. Germline V gene data show CDR1 as SGDLS and CDR2 as YYNGEE. CDR3 in DNA: TGTGCCAGCAGCGAGTGGCACCCCTATGGCTACACCTTC. Translating gives CASSEWHPYGYTF.

This sequence joins TRBV6-1 and TRBJ2-2, with 13 nucleotides matching TRBD2. The length of the CDR3 is 16 residues. From germline, CDR1 is MNHNS and CDR2 SASEGT. V lost 4 bases, J lost 3 bases, and 2 bases stayed unmatched. The CDR3 loop reads CASSVTSGGDTGELFF. The CDR3 DNA is TGTGCCAGCAGTGTAACTAGCGGGGGGGACACCGGGGAGCTGTTTTTT.

The chain carries TRBV19 and TRBJ1-1, with D possibly matching TRBD1 (5 bases). V shed 3 bases and J shed 5 bases, with 13 bases lying between them. The CDR3 is 14 amino acids. The germline CDR1 and CDR2 sequences are LNHDA and SQIVND (reference sequence). CDR3 in DNA: TGTGCCAGTAGTATCCCAGGGAAAAGGACTGAAGCTTTCTTT. Residues: CASSIPGKRTEAFF.

V gene TRBV4-3 combines with J gene TRBJ1-2; possible D gene TRBD1, 6 bases. V lost 3 bases, J lost 6 bases, and 14 bases lay in between. Per the germline V gene, CDR1 is LGHNA and CDR2 is YSLEER. The CDR3 runs to 14 residues. The CDR3 region is CASSQAAGGNGYTF. CDR3 bases: TGCGCCAGCAGCCAGGCGGCGGGGGGCAATGGCTACACCTTC.

The chain couples TRBV6-5 to TRBJ1-6; 8 nucleotides match TRBD1. CDR1 is MNHEY, CDR2 SVGAGI, per germline. V gave up 7 bases and J gave up 9 bases; unmatched junction bases: 8. CDR3 length: 14 amino acids. In DNA form, the CDR3 reads TGTGCCAGCAATACTAGGACAGGGAGTTCACCCCTCCACTTT. Translation gives CASNTRTGSSPLHF.

This rearrangement joins TRBV29-1 to TRBJ2-5; D gene uncertain. The DNA matches TRBJ2-7 better at its end, which makes the J call doubtful. CDR3 length equals 12 residues. Germline-derived CDR1 and CDR2 are SQVTM and ANQGSEA. CDR3 loop: CSATDPGYEQYF. The CDR3 DNA follows: TGCAGCGCGACGGACCCTGGGTACGAGCAGTACTTC.

The CDR3 loop reads CASSQRAKGKLFF. For the CDR3, the DNA is TGTGCCAGCAGCCAGCGGGCCAAGGGAAAACTGTTTTTT. The rearrangement joins TRBV11-3 to TRBJ1-4; D is undetermined. The CDR3 runs 13 residues. V was clipped by 5 bases and J by 10 bases, with 14 bases between them. Per germline, CDR1 SGHNT and CDR2 YENEEA.

The V call is TRBV10-3, the J call TRBJ2-3, with TRBD2 matching over 8 bases. Germline trimming cut 6 bases from V and 2 bases from J; bases unmatched to any gene: 13. Germline CDR1 and CDR2: ENHRY and SYGVKD. The CDR3 has 17 residues. The CDR3 region has the DNA TGTGCCATCAGGAGGACTAGCTCCCTGGGTGTCACAGATACGCAGTATTTT. Its protein product is CAIRRTSSLGVTDTQYF.

The gene calls are TRBV11-3 and TRBJ1-1, with TRBD1 identical over 7 bases. J lost 5 bases, V lost 5 bases, and 8 bases had no gene match. Germline assignment: CDR1 SGHNT and CDR2 YENEEA. The CDR3 sequence is 14 residues long. For the CDR3, the DNA is TGTGCCAGCAGCCCGCGACAGGGAGGGACTGAAGCTTTCTTT. As protein: CASSPRQGGTEAFF.

The chain's CDR3 is CASPRPGYTEAFF. CDR3 DNA: TGTGCCAGCCCTCGGCCCGGGTACACTGAAGCTTTCTTT. V usage is TRBV6-1 and J usage is TRBJ1-1; D is undetermined. V dropped 8 bases and J dropped 3 bases, with 13 bases sitting between them. Germline V gene lookup returns CDR1 MNHNS and CDR2 SASEGT. The CDR3 has 13 residues.

This clone was found a few times. The V gene is TRBV5-1, the J gene TRBJ1-6, with D possibly matching TRBD1 (5 bases). There are 17 residues in the CDR3. The V gene's germline CDR1 is SGHRS and CDR2 YFSETQ. Trimming pared 0 bases from V and 8 bases from J, leaving 18 bases between. CDR3 protein: CASSLVPSGLTYSPLHF. The CDR3 DNA is TGCGCCAGCAGCTTGGTTCCTTCGGGACTTACTTATTCACCCCTCCACTTT.

The V gene is TRBV4-1, the J gene TRBJ2-7; D might be TRBD1 or TRBD2, each matching 5 bases. V lost 0 bases, J lost 3 bases, and 18 bases lay in between. The CDR3 sequence is 17 residues long. Germline V lookup: CDR1 MGHRA, CDR2 YSYEKL. In DNA, the CDR3 is TGCGCCAGCAGCCAAGATCATCTTACGGGGCAAGACTACGAGCAGTACTTC. It specifies CASSQDHLTGQDYEQYF.

This rearrangement joins TRBV2 to TRBJ1-5, with D unresolved. The CDR3 contains 14 residues. The germline V and J ends were trimmed by 6 bases and 3 bases, with 12 bases remaining between them. Per germline, CDR1 SNHLY and CDR2 FYNNEI. CDR3 bases: TGTGCCAGCAGGATCCGGACTGACAATCAGCCCCAGCATTTT. It specifies CASRIRTDNQPQHF.

The rearrangement uses TRBV9 and TRBJ2-3, with D hard to call. Deletions cut 4 bases from V and 0 bases from J, with 6 bases between. The CDR3 contains 13 residues. Germline CDR1 reads SGDLS; CDR2 reads YYNGEE. CDR3 DNA: TGTGCCAGCAGCCCAGCGAGCACAGATACGCAGTATTTT. Residues: CASSPASTDTQYF.

The chain couples TRBV13 to TRBJ1-3; 7 positions agree with TRBD1. The length of the CDR3 is 15 residues. CDR1 is PRHDT and CDR2 is FYEKMQ in the germline V gene (reference sequence). V lost 2 bases, J lost 2 bases, and 3 bases stayed unmatched. CDR3 in DNA: TGTGCCAGCAGCTTAAAGCAGGGGGCTGGAAACACCATATATTTT. This encodes CASSLKQGAGNTIYF.

The V and J genes are TRBV4-3 and TRBJ2-2; no reliable D call. Germline lookup yields CDR1 LGHNA and CDR2 YSLEER. The CDR3 covers 20 residues. V was clipped by 0 bases and J by 3 bases, with 23 bases between them. This CDR3 is CASSQDSPGAAPLDTGELFF. Written as DNA, the CDR3 is TGCGCCAGCAGCCAAGATAGCCCAGGAGCAGCCCCTTTAGACACCGGGGAGCTGTTTTTT.

The chain joins TRBV7-9 to TRBJ1-2; 9 bases fit TRBD1. The germline V gene has CDR1 SEHNR and CDR2 FQNEAQ (reference sequence). The trim removed 0 bases at V and 1 base at J, leaving 3 bases unmatched. CDR3 length: 16 amino acids. In nucleotides, the CDR3 is TGTGCCAGCAGCTTAGCCAAGGGACAGGGTAACTATGGCTACACCTTC. This sequence encodes CASSLAKGQGNYGYTF.

The chain uses TRBV15 and TRBJ2-6, with 7 nucleotides matching TRBD1. V shed 8 bases and J 2 bases; nucleotides not matched to a gene: 9. The CDR3 is 16 residues long. Germline values: CDR1 LNHNV, CDR2 YYDKDF (reference sequence). The CDR3 region is CATLLIQGPGANVLTF. In DNA, the CDR3 is TGTGCCACCCTTTTGATACAGGGGCCTGGGGCCAACGTCCTGACTTTC.

J is TRBJ1-6 and V is TRBV11-2; 11 bases match TRBD1. This CDR3 spans 16 amino acids. V gave up 6 bases and J gave up 3 bases; unmatched junction bases: 4. Germline values: CDR1 SGHAT, CDR2 FQNNGV. The CDR3 spells CASRDRGRRYNSPLHF. DNA of the CDR3: TGTGCCAGCAGGGACAGGGGGCGACGCTATAATTCACCCCTCCACTTT.

In DNA, the CDR3 is TGTGCCAGCGGCCGACAGGGGGCATTTGGAAACACCATATATTTT. This sequence encodes CASGRQGAFGNTIYF. The rearrangement joins TRBV27 to TRBJ1-3; the match to TRBD1 covers 10 bases. V lost 8 bases, J lost 3 bases, and 7 bases stayed unmatched. Germline V lookup: CDR1 MNHEY, CDR2 SMNVEV (reference sequence). The CDR3 sequence is 15 residues long.

The chain is built from TRBV9 and TRBJ2-5; TRBD2 matches at 7 bases. Germline lookup yields CDR1 SGDLS and CDR2 YYNGEE. The CDR3 consists of 15 residues. Trimming cost V 3 bases and J 5 bases; bases outside gene matches: 10. CDR3 nucleotide sequence: TGTGCCAGCAGCGCCAGCGGGGAACGATCGGAGACCCAGTACTTC. It codes for CASSASGERSETQYF.

The rearrangement links TRBV9 to TRBJ2-7, with a weak D call TRBD2 (5 bases). The CDR3 consists of 15 residues. CDR1 and CDR2 (germline): SGDLS, YYNGEE. The V end was cut by 0 bases, the J end by 2 bases, with 12 bases between. The chain's CDR3 is CASSVDPGKTYEQYF. DNA of the CDR3: TGTGCCAGCAGCGTAGATCCGGGGAAGACCTACGAGCAGTACTTC.

The CDR3 DNA follows: TGTGCCAGCAGTTCGGACAGGGACTATGGCTACACCTTC. Encoded protein: CASSSDRDYGYTF. V is TRBV5-4 and J is TRBJ1-2, with 8 bases aligning to TRBD1. The germline V gene has CDR1 SGHNT and CDR2 YYREEE (reference sequence). Trimming at V came to 5 bases and at J to 3 bases, leaving 3 bases not matched to a gene. The CDR3 contains 13 residues. The full variable domain, with the rest looked up from reference TRBV5-4 and TRBJ1-2, is ETGVTQSPTHLIKTRGQQVTLRCSSQSGHNTVSWYQQALGQGPQFIFQYYREEENGRGNFPPRFSGLQFPNYSSELNVNALELDDSALYLCASSSDRDYGYTFGSGTRLTVV.

In nucleotides, the CDR3 is TGCGCCAGCAGCCAAGATAGCCTAGCGGGGGGGCTAAGGTACGAGCAGTACTTC. Protein: CASSQDSLAGGLRYEQYF. This chain joins TRBV4-3 and TRBJ2-7, with 12 bases lining up with TRBD2. Germline V gene sequence: CDR1 LGHNA, CDR2 YSLEER. The J segment lost 4 bases and the V segment lost 0 bases, leaving 10 bases of the junction unmatched. The CDR3 extends over 18 amino acids.

V gene TRBV9 combines with J gene TRBJ1-4, with 7 bases fitting TRBD1. Trimming cost V 4 bases and J 7 bases; bases outside gene matches: 10. The CDR3 is 15 residues long. Germline CDR1 reads SGDLS; CDR2 reads YYNGEE. The CDR3 region is CASSPRQGVREKLFF. The CDR3 DNA sequence: TGTGCCAGCAGCCCCAGACAGGGAGTGCGTGAAAAACTGTTTTTT.

This rearrangement joins TRBV18 to TRBJ1-5, with 8 nucleotides matching TRBD1. Germline CDR1 is KGHSH and CDR2 is LQKENI. This CDR3 has 15 residues. Germline trimming cut 4 bases from V and 4 bases from J; bases unmatched to any gene: 6. This chain's CDR3 is CASSHTDRENQPQHF. DNA for the CDR3: TGTGCCAGCTCACACACGGACAGGGAGAATCAGCCCCAGCATTTT. Drawing the rest from reference TRBV18 and TRBJ1-5, the complete variable domain is NAGVMQNPRHLVRRRGQEARLRCSPMKGHSHVYWYRQLPEEGLKFMVYLQKENIIDESGMPKERFSAEFPKEGPSILRIQQVVRGDSAAYFCASSHTDRENQPQHFGDGTRLSIL.